These 17 T cell receptor beta chains came from one sample sequenced in a study of blood T cell repertoires in COVID-19. Assay used: immunoSEQ multiplex PCR; TCRdb lists only in-frame clones, some missing. This table has roughly 200,000 clones, 80% to 90% appearing once. Sequenced: PBMCs or T cells enriched from blood (not recorded which). The source is a woman aged 50 to 60 who had been exposed to COVID-19.

J is TRBJ1-3 and V is TRBV11-2; D remains unclear. V was cut by 4 bases and J by 4 bases, with 11 bases left in between. CDR3 length equals 14 residues. The germline gives CDR1 SGHAT, CDR2 FQNNGV. The CDR3 DNA follows: TGTGCCAGCAGCTATGCGGCGGGAGGAAACACCATATATTTT. It yields the protein CASSYAAGGNTIYF.

This clone was counted a single time. Other DNA sequences in the sample encode the same CDR3. The chain couples TRBV11-3 to TRBJ2-3; tentative D call: TRBD2 (6 bases). Deletions cut 5 bases from V and 0 bases from J, with 9 bases between. CDR3 length equals 14 residues. Germline V gene data show CDR1 as SGHNT and CDR2 as YENEEA. The CDR3: CASSPGGSTDTQYF. In DNA, the CDR3 is TGTGCCAGCAGCCCCGGAGGGAGCACAGATACGCAGTATTTT. The full variable domain, completed using reference TRBV11-3 and TRBJ2-3, is EAGVVQSPRYKIIEKKQPVAFWCNPISGHNTLYWYLQNLGQGPELLIRYENEEAVDDSQLPKDRFSAERLKGVDSTLKIQPAELGDSAVYLCASSPGGSTDTQYFGPGTRLTVL.

The J gene is TRBJ1-1, the V gene TRBV16; no clear D. From germline, CDR1 is KGHSY and CDR2 FQNENV. Trimming pared 0 bases from V and 11 bases from J, leaving 19 bases between. This CDR3 comprises 15 residues. CDR3 protein: CASSQSPEALRVAFF. The CDR3 coding sequence is TGTGCCAGCAGCCAATCTCCTGAGGCCCTCCGTGTGGCTTTCTTT.

The chain couples TRBV5-1 to TRBJ2-3; 9 bases are shared with TRBD1. The germline V gene encodes CDR1 SGHRS and CDR2 YFSETQ. The CDR3 covers 14 residues. V shed 7 bases and J 1 base; nucleotides not matched to a gene: 4. DNA for the CDR3: TGCGCCAGCGGGAGGACAGGGGGCACAGATACGCAGTATTTT. Translating it yields CASGRTGGTDTQYF.

This chain uses TRBV28 with TRBJ1-1; perhaps TRBD1 as D (5 bases). The CDR3 covers 16 residues. V lost 6 bases, J lost 4 bases, and 21 bases lay in between. Germline CDR1 reads MDHEN; CDR2 reads SYDVKM. This chain's CDR3 is CASSPSGPGGGTEAFF. In nucleotides, the CDR3 is TGTGCCAGCAGCCCTTCAGGCCCGGGCGGGGGCACTGAAGCTTTCTTT.

The V call is TRBV7-8, the J call TRBJ2-6, with D possibly matching TRBD2 (5 bases). Germline-derived CDR1 and CDR2 are SGHVS and FQNEAQ. CDR3 length: 18 residues. The germline V and J ends were trimmed by 3 bases and 0 bases, with 15 bases remaining between them. The CDR3 here is CASSFRTPGHSGANVLTF. CDR3 nucleotide sequence: TGTGCCAGCAGCTTTCGGACTCCTGGGCACTCTGGGGCCAACGTCCTGACTTTC.

The chain links TRBV30 to TRBJ1-6; no firm D call. Trimming took 7 bases from V and 0 from J, leaving 13 bases between them. In germline, CDR1 is GTSNPN, CDR2 SVGIG (reference sequence). The CDR3 spans 15 residues. CDR3 DNA sequence: TGTGCCTATGGAGCTGGTAGCTCCTATAATTCACCCCTCCACTTT. Protein: CAYGAGSSYNSPLHF.

The CDR3 loop reads CASSFAAGSPLHF. The CDR3 bases are TGTGCCAGCAGCTTTGCGGCGGGGTCACCCCTCCACTTT. V and J are TRBV7-6 and TRBJ1-6, with unresolved D. The CDR3 length is 13 residues. Germline CDR1 and CDR2: SGHVS and FNYEAQ. V shed 3 bases and J shed 10 bases, with 10 bases lying between them.

This clone has a single count. The chain links TRBV24-1 to TRBJ1-1; no clear D gene. The CDR3 is made up of 13 amino acids. Germline V CDR1 and CDR2: KGHDR, SFDVKD. V gave up 0 bases and J gave up 3 bases, with 4 bases separating them. The CDR3 DNA reads as TGTGCCACCAGTGATTTGTCCTACACTGAAGCTTTCTTT. Amino acid sequence: CATSDLSYTEAFF.

This clone has only a few counts. J is TRBJ1-1 and V is TRBV10-2, with 7 bases matching TRBD1. The CDR3 runs to 13 residues. CDR1 and CDR2 from the germline V gene are WSHSY and SAAADI. The V gene end was trimmed by 8 bases and the J gene end by 11 bases; junction bases not matched to a gene: 14. Here the CDR3 reads CASERDSPEAAFF. DNA for the CDR3: TGCGCCAGCGAAAGGGACAGCCCCGAAGCGGCTTTCTTT.

The rearrangement uses TRBV29-1 and TRBJ1-4; 7 nucleotides agree with TRBD1. Germline V CDR1 and CDR2: SQVTM, ANQGSEA. The trim removed 7 bases at V and 5 bases at J, leaving 7 bases unmatched. This CDR3 spans 13 amino acids. In nucleotides, the CDR3 is TGCAGCGCCCGGGGACAGCTGAATGAAAAACTGTTTTTT. As protein: CSARGQLNEKLFF.

The rearrangement links TRBV7-9 to TRBJ2-1; D uncertain. This CDR3 region has 12 residues. With 1 base removed from V and 7 bases from J, the gap between germline ends came to 5 bases. Germline CDR1 SEHNR, CDR2 FQNEAQ (reference sequence). This CDR3 reads CASSLVGNEQFF. The CDR3 coding sequence is TGTGCCAGCAGCTTAGTCGGGAATGAGCAGTTCTTC.

V is TRBV9 and J is TRBJ2-7; 9 nucleotides align to TRBD2. The V gene's germline CDR1 is SGDLS and CDR2 YYNGEE. V shed 0 bases, J shed 1 base, and the junction held 2 bases outside the gene matches. This CDR3 has 15 amino acids. DNA of the CDR3: TGTGCCAGCAGCGTAGGGCTAGCGGGGTCCTACGAGCAGTACTTC. Translating it yields CASSVGLAGSYEQYF.

CDR3 in amino acids: CASRDRGADTIYF. DNA of the CDR3: TGTGCCAGCAGGGACAGGGGGGCGGACACCATATATTTT. V is TRBV6-5 and J is TRBJ1-3, with 10 bases aligning to TRBD1. The germline V gene encodes CDR1 MNHEY and CDR2 SVGAGI. The CDR3 runs 13 residues. The ends lost 6 bases at V and 8 bases at J; junction bases unmatched: 4.

The chain recombines TRBV19 with TRBJ1-3; possibly TRBD1 for D (5 bases). V lost 5 bases and J 2 bases, leaving 7 bases between the germline ends. CDR3 length: 13 amino acids. Looked up from germline, CDR1 is LNHDA and CDR2 is SQIVND (reference sequence). The CDR3 region is CASSPGAGNTIYF. CDR3 bases: TGTGCCAGTAGTCCGGGGGCTGGAAACACCATATATTTT.

The chain is built from TRBV6-5 and TRBJ1-2; D is unclear. Germline CDR1 is MNHEY and CDR2 is SVGAGI. The CDR3 is 13 amino acids. V was trimmed by 0 bases and J by 8 bases, leaving 10 bases between them. The CDR3 region is CASSYSRSGGYTF. The CDR3, as DNA: TGTGCCAGCAGTTACTCACGGTCGGGAGGCTACACCTTC.

This chain connects TRBV5-1 to TRBJ1-1, with a possible D match to TRBD1 (6 bases). CDR3 length: 13 amino acids. The germline V and J ends were trimmed by 6 bases and 7 bases, with 16 bases remaining between them. The germline CDR1 and CDR2 sequences are SGHRS and YFSETQ. The CDR3 region has the DNA TGCGCCAGCACCCTGGGGAGGGGGGATGAAGCTTTCTTT. Its protein product is CASTLGRGDEAFF.